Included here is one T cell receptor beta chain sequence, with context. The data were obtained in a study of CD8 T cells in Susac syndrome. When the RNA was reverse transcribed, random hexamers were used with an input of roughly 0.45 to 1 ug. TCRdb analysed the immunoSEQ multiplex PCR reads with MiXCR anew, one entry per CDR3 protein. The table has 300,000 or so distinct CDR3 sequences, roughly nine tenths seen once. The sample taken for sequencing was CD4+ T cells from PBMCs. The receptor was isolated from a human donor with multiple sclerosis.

The CDR3 coding sequence is TGTGCCACCAAGACAGAAGAAGCTTTCTTT. The encoded protein is CATKTEEAFF. The chain is built from TRBV24-1 and TRBJ1-1; TRBD1 might be the D (5 bases). From germline, CDR1 is KGHDR and CDR2 SFDVKD. V lost 8 bases and J 8 bases, leaving 8 bases between the germline ends. The CDR3 extends over 10 amino acids.